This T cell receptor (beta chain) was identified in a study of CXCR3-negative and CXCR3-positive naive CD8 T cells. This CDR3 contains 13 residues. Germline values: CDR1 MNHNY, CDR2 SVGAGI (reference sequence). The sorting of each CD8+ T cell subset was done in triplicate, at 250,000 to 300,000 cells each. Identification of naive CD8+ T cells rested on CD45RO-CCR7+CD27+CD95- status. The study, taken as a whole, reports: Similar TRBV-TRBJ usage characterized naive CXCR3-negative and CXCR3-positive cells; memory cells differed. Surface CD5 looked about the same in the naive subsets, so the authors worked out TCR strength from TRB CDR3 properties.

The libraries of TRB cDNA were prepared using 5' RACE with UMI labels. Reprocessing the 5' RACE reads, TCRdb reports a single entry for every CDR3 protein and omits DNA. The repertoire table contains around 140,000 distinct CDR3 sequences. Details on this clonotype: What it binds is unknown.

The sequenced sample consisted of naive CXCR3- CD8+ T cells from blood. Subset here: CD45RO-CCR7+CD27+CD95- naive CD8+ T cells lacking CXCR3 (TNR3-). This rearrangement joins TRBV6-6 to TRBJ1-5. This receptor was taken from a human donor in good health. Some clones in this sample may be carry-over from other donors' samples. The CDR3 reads CASRSGVNQPQHF.